This T cell receptor beta chain appears in the sequencing data of a study of siplizumab effects on memory and regulatory T cells. This table comes from immunoSEQ multiplex PCR, and its TCRdb copy is limited to in-frame clones, with some not included. The sample includes about 100,000 clones, about 94% of them seen just once. Study results and limitations: Unstimulated subset assignment was obtained for only a minor fraction of alloreactive clones.

Trimming took off 3 bases at V and 8 bases at J, with 11 bases between the two ends. Germline V lookup: CDR1 SEHNR, CDR2 FQNEAQ (reference sequence). This CDR3 has 13 residues. Turning to this clone: Its antigen is undetermined.

Sequenced: non-Treg CD4+ T cells sorted from blood. J is TRBJ2-1 and V is TRBV7-9, with D hard to call. This TCR was recovered from a human donor in good health. The CDR3 is CASSFRGGHEQFF. The CDR3 DNA sequence: TGTGCCAGCAGCTTCCGTGGCGGCCATGAGCAGTTCTTC.